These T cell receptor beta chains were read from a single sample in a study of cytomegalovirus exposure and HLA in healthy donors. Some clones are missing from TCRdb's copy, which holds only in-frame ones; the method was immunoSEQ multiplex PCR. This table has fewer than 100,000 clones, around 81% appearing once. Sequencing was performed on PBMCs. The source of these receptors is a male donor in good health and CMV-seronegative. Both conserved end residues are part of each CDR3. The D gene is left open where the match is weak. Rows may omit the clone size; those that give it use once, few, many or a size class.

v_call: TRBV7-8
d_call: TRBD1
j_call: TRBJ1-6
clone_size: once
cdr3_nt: TGTGCCAGCAGCTTATATAGGGGACAGGGGGAAGCACCCCTCCACTTT
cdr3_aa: CASSLYRGQGEAPLHF

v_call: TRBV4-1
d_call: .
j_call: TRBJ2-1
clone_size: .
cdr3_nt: TGCGCCAGCGGACACCTTGGGGCTAGTAATCATGAGCAGTTCTTC
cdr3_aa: CASGHLGASNHEQFF

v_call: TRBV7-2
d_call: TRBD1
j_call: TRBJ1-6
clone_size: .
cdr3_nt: TGTGCCAGCAGCCTGGGACAGGGCAGTTCACCCCTCCACTTT
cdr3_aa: CASSLGQGSSPLHF

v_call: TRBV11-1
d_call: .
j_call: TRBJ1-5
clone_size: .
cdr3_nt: TGTGCCAGCAGCTGGCTTACATCTAGCAATCAGCCCCAGCATTTT
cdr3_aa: CASSWLTSSNQPQHF

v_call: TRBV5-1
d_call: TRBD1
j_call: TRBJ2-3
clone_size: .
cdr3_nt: TGCGCCAGCAGCTTATACGAGGGGGCCAGAGATACGCAGTATTTT
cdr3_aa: CASSLYEGARDTQYF

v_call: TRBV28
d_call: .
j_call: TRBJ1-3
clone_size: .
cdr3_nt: TGTGCCAGCAGACCCGACAGCTCTTCTGGAAACACCATATATTTT
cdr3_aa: CASRPDSSSGNTIYF

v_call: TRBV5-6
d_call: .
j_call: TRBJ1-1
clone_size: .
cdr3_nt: TGTGCCAGCAGCTTGGCCGGGGGGGAGACTGAAGCTTTCTTT
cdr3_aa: CASSLAGGETEAFF

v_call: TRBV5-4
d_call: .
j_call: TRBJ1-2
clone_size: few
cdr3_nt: TGTGCCAGCAGCTTGGACAGCTATGGCTACACCTTC
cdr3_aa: CASSLDSYGYTF

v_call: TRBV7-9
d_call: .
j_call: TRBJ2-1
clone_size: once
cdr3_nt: TGTGCCAGCAGCTTACCTGACAATGAGCAGTTCTTC
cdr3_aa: CASSLPDNEQFF

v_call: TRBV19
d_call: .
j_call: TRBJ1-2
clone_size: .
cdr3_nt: TGTGCCAGTAGTGTAGACGACAGAGCCAACTATGGCTACCCCTTC
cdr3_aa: CASSVDDRANYGYPF

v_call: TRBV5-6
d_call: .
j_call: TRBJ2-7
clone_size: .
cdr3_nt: TGTGCCAGCAGCTCCCCCAACAGGGCGTACGAGCAGTACTTC
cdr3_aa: CASSSPNRAYEQYF

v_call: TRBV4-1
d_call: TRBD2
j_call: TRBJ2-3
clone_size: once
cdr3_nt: TGCGCCAGCAGCCAAGACGGGACTAGCGTCGATACGCAGTATTTT
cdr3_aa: CASSQDGTSVDTQYF

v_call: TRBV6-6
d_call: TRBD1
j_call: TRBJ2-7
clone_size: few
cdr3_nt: TGTGCCAGCAGTTATACAGGGACAGGGAATGAATACGAGCAGTACTTC
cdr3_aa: CASSYTGTGNEYEQYF

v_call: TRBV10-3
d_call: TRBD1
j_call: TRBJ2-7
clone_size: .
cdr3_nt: TGTGCCATCAGTCAACAGGGGAATTTTGTCTACGAGCAGTACTTC
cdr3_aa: CAISQQGNFVYEQYF

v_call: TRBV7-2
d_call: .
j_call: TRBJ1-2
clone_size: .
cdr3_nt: TGTGCCAGCAGTCCGATCAGGGATGGCTACACCTTC
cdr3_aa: CASSPIRDGYTF

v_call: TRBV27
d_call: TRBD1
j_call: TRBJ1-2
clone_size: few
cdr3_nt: TGTGCCAGCAGCACGACAGGGTTTCTTGACTATGGCTACCCCTTC
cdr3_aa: CASSTTGFLDYGYPF

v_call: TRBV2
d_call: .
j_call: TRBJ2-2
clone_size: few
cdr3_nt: TGTGCCAGCAGTCCAAGAGAGAGAGCCGGGGAGCTGTTTTTT
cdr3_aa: CASSPRERAGELFF

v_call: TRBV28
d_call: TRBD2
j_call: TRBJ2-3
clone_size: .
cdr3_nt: TGTGCCAGCAAGAAGCGGGAATCAGATACGCAGTATTTT
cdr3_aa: CASKKRESDTQYF

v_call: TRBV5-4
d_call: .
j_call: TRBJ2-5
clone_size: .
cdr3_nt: TGTGCCAGCAGATTTGGGGCCCAAGAGACCCAGTACTTC
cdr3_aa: CASRFGAQETQYF

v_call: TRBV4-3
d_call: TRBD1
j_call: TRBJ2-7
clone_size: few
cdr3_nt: TGCGCCAGCAGCCAGGGGACAGCCAACTACGAGCAGTACTTC
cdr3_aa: CASSQGTANYEQYF

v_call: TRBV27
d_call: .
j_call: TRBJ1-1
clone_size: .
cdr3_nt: TGTGCCAGCAGTTCAGACTGGGTGAACACTGAAGCTTTCTTT
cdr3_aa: CASSSDWVNTEAFF

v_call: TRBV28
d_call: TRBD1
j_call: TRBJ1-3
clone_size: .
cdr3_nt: TGTGCCAGCAGCGCCCCGGGACAGGCGGCGGATGGAAACACCATATATTTT
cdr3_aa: CASSAPGQAADGNTIYF

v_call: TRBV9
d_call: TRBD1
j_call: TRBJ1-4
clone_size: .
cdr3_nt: TGTGCCAGCAGCGTAGCGGGACAGGGGCAAAAACTGTTTTTT
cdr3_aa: CASSVAGQGQKLFF

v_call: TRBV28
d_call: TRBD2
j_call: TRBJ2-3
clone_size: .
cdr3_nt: TGTGCCAGCAGTTTAGGGACTAGCGGGGACACAGATACGCAGTATTTT
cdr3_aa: CASSLGTSGDTDTQYF

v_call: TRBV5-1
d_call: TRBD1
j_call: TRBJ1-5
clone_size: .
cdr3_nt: TGCGCCAGCAGCTTGGGGGCAGGGGGTCATCAGCCCCAGCATTTT
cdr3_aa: CASSLGAGGHQPQHF

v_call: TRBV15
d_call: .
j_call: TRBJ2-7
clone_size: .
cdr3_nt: TGTGCCACCAGCAGCCGCGCTGGCGGCGGGACGGGCTACTACGAGCAGTACTTC
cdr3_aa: CATSSRAGGGTGYYEQYF

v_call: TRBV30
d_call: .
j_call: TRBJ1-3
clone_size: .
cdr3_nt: TGTGCCTGGAGTACAGGGAACTCTGGAAACACCATATATTTT
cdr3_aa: CAWSTGNSGNTIYF

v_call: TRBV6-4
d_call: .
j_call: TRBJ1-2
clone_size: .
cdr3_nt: TGTGCCAGCAGTGAGTCAGGAGGTGGAGATGGCTACACCTTC
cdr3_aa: CASSESGGGDGYTF

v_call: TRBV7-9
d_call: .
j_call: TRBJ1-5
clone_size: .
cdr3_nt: TGTGCCAGCAGCTTGGACCAGGGACAGCCCCAGCATTTT
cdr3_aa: CASSLDQGQPQHF

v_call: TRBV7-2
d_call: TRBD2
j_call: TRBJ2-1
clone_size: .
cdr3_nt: TGTGCCAGCAGCCCCTCTGCGGGGGGGCCGGTTAATGAGCAGTTCTTC
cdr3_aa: CASSPSAGGPVNEQFF

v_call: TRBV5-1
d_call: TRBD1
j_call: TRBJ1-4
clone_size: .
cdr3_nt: TGCGCCAGCTGCCAAGGACAGGGCGTGGGGGAAAAACTGTTTTTT
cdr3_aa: CASCQGQGVGEKLFF

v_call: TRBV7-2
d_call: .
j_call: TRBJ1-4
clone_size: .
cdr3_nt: TGTGCCAGCAGCTTAGTCCTCCGGGAGGCTAACGAAAAACTGTTTTTT
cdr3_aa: CASSLVLREANEKLFF

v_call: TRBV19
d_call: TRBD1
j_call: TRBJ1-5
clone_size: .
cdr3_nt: TGTGCCAGTAGTCCAGGGACAGGGTTACATCAGCCCCAGCATTTT
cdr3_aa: CASSPGTGLHQPQHF

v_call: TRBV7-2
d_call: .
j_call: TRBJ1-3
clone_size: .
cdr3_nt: TGTGCCAGCAGCACCATAACAGGGTACGGAAACACCATATATTTT
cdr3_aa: CASSTITGYGNTIYF

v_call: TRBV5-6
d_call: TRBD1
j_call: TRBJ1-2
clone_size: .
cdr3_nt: TGTGCCAGCAGCTTGGGGACAGGGGGGGCTAACTATGGCTACACCTTC
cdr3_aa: CASSLGTGGANYGYTF

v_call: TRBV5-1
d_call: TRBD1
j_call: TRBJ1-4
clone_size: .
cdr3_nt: TGCGCCAGCAGCTCGCAGGGGGCCAATGAAAAACTGTTTTTT
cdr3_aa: CASSSQGANEKLFF

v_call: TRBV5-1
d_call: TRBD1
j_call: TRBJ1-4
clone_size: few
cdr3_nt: TGCGCCAGCCGCCCAGGGGGCTCTAATGAAAAACTGTTTTTT
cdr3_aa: CASRPGGSNEKLFF

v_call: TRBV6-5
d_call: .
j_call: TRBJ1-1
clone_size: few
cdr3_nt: TGTGCCAGCATCGATACAGGGAACACTGAAGCTTTCTTT
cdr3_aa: CASIDTGNTEAFF

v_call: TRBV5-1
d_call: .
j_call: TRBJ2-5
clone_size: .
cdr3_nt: TGCGCCAGCAGCCCAGCGGGACAAACGGAGACCCAGTACTTC
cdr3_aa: CASSPAGQTETQYF

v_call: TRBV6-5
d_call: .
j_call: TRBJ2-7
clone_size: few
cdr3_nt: TGTGCCAGCAGTTATCGGACAGCTTCCTACGAGCAGTACTTC
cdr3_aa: CASSYRTASYEQYF

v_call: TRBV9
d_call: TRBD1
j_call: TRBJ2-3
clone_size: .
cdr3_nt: TGTGCCAGCAGCGTAGTCCCCCGGGGACAGGGTGCAGATACGCAGTATTTT
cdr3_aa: CASSVVPRGQGADTQYF

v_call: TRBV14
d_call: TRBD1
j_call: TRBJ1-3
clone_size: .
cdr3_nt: TGTGCCAGCAGCCCCACGGACAGGGTAGAGTCTGGAAACACCATATATTTT
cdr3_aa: CASSPTDRVESGNTIYF

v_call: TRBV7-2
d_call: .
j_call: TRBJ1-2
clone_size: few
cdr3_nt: TGTGCCAGCAGATTCGACAGTAATAACTATGGCTACACCTTC
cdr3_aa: CASRFDSNNYGYTF

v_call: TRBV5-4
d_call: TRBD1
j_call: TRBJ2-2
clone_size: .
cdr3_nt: TGTGCCAGCAGCCTAGACAGGGGAGTCACCGGGGAGCTGTTTTTT
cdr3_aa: CASSLDRGVTGELFF

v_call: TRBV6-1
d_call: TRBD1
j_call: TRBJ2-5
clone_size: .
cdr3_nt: TGTGCCAGCAGGGAAACAGGGGTTGAGACCCAGTACTTC
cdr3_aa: CASRETGVETQYF

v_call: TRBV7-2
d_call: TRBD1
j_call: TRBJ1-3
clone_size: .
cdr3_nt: TGTGCCAGCGGACGAGCCGGGACAGCCTCTGGAAACACCATATATTTT
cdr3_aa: CASGRAGTASGNTIYF

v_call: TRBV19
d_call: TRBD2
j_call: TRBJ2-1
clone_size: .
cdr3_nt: TGTGCCAGTAGTATTGGGCCGGGACTACGTAATGAGCAGTTCTTC
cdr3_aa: CASSIGPGLRNEQFF